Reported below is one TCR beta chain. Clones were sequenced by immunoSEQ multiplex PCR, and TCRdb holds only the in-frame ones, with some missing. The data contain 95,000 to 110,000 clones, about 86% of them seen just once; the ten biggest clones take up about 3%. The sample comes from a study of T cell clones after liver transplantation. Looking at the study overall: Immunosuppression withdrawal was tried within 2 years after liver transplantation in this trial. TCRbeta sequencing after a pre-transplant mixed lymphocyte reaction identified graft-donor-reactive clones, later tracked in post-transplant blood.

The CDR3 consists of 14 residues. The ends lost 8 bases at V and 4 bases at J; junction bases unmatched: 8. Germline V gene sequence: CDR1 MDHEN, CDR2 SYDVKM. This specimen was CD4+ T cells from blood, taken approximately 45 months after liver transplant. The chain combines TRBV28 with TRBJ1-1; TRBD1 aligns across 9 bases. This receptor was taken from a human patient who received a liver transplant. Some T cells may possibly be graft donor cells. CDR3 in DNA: TGTGCCAGCCCTCGGACAGGGGAGGGCACTGAAGCTTTCTTT. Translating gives CASPRTGEGTEAFF.